Sequencing of this T cell receptor (beta chain) was carried out in a study of blood T cell repertoires in COVID-19. Overall study: There were acute and convalescent COVID-19 samples, and they came from the United States, Italy and Spain. Sources were T cells, B-cell-depleted T cells, or PBMCs; the material itself was cDNA or gDNA.

The CDR3 has 13 amino acids. The V and J ends lost 6 bases and 5 bases, in that order; junction bases with no gene match: 4. Germline CDR1 is SGHTA and CDR2 is FQGNSA. In the original analysis: Amplification with reference gene primers provided the estimates of nucleated cell counts. The method was immunoSEQ multiplex PCR; TCRdb's version includes in-frame clones alone and lacks a portion of them. V and J calls and clone size are copied from that table; D and trimming were computed from the DNA. Among roughly 260,000 clones, approximately 86% were seen once, and the ten largest hold 2% to 2.5%. This sequence was found in a woman in her forties or fifties who had recovered from COVID-19. The rearrangement joins TRBV7-2 to TRBJ1-5, with 7 bases that match TRBD1. The sequenced material came from peripheral blood. CDR3 coding DNA: TGTGCCAGCAGTACAGGGGCGCATCAGCCCCAGCATTTT. Encoded protein: CASSTGAHQPQHF.